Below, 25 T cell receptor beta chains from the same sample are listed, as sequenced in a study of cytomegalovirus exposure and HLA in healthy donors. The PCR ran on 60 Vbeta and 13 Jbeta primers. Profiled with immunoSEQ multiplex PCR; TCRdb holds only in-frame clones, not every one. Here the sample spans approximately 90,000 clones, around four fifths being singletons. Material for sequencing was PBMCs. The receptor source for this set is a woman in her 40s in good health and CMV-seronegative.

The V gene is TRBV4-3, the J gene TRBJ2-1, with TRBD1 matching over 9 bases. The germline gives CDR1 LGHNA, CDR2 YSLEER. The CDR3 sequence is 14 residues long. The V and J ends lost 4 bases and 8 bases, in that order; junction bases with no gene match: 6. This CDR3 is CASSPPGQGHEQFF. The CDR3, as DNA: TGCGCCAGCAGCCCTCCGGGACAGGGACATGAGCAGTTCTTC.

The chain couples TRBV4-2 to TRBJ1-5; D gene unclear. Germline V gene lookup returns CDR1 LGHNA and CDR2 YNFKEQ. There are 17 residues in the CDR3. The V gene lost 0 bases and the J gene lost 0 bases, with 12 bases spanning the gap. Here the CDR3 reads CASSQDPPRGSNQPQHF. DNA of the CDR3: TGTGCCAGCAGCCAAGACCCCCCCCGGGGTAGCAATCAGCCCCAGCATTTT.

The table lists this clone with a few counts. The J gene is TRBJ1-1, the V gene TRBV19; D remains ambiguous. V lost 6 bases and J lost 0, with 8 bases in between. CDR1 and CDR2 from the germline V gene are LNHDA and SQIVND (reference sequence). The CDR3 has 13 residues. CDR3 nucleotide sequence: TGTGCCAGTAGATCGGTTATGAACACTGAAGCTTTCTTT. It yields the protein CASRSVMNTEAFF.

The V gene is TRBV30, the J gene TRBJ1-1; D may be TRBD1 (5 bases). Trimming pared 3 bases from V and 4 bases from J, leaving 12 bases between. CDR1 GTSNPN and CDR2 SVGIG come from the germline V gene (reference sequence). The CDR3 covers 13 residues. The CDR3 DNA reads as TGTGCCTGGAGATCCGGGGGGTTCACTGAAGCTTTCTTT. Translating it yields CAWRSGGFTEAFF.

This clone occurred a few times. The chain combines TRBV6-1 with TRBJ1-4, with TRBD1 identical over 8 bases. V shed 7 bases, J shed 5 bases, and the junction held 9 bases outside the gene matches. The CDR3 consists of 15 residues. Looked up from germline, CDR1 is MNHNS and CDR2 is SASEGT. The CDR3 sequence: CASKKTRQGNEKLFF. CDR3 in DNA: TGTGCCAGCAAGAAAACCCGACAGGGGAATGAAAAACTGTTTTTT.

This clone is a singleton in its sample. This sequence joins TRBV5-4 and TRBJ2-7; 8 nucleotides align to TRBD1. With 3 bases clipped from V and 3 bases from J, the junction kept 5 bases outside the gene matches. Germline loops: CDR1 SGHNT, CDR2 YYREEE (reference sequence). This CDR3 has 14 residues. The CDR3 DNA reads TGTGCCAGCAGCTCGATGGGACAGGTCTACGAGCAGTACTTC. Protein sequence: CASSSMGQVYEQYF.

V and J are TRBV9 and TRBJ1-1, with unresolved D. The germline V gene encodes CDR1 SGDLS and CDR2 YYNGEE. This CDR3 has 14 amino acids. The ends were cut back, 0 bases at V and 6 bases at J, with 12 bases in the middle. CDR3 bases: TGTGCCAGCAGCGTAGAGCCCGCTATTGCTGAAGCTTTCTTT. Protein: CASSVEPAIAEAFF.

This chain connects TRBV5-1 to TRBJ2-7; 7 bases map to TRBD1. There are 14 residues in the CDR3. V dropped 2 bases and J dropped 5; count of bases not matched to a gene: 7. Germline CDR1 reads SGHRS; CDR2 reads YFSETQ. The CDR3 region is CASSLTSRGNEQYF. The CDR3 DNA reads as TGCGCCAGCAGCTTAACTTCCAGGGGGAACGAGCAGTACTTC.

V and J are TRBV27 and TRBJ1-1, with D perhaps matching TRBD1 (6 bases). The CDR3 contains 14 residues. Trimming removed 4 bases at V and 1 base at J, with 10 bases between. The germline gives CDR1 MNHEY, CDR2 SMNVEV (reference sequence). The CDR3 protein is CASSWGHSNTEAFF. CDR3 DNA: TGTGCCAGCAGTTGGGGACACTCGAACACTGAAGCTTTCTTT.

CDR3 sequence reads: CASSRRDGWGYTF. The CDR3 region has the DNA TGTGCCAGCAGCCGCAGGGATGGTTGGGGCTACACCTTC. J is TRBJ1-2 and V is TRBV6-1, with D possibly TRBD1 on 5 matching bases. This CDR3 contains 13 residues. Germline loops: CDR1 MNHNS, CDR2 SASEGT. Trimming removed 6 bases from V and 8 bases from J, with 16 bases in between.

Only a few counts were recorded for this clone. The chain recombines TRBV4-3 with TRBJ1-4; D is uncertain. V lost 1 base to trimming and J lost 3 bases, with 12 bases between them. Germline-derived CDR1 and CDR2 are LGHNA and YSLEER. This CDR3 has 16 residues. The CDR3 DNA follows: TGCGCCAGCAGCCAAGCCGGAGGTGGGGCTAATGAAAAACTGTTTTTT. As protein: CASSQAGGGANEKLFF.

The DNA of the CDR3 is TGTGCAAGTCGTCTTACCGGGACACTTAATTCACCCCTCCACTTT. This codes for CASRLTGTLNSPLHF. The rearrangement uses TRBV12-2 and TRBJ1-6; TRBD1 is the table's D call and was not checked against the DNA. TRBV12-2 has pseudogene status. The CDR3 loop spans 15 amino acids.

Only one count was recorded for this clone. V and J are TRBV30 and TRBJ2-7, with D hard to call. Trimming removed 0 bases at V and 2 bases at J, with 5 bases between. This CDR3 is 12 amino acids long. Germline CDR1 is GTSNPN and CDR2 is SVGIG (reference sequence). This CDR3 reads CAWSVGPYEQYF. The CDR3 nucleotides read TGTGCCTGGAGTGTTGGCCCCTACGAGCAGTACTTC. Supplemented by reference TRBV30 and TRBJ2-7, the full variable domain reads SQTIHQWPATLVQPVGSPLSLECTVEGTSNPNLYWYRQAAGRGLQLLFYSVGIGQISSEVPQNLSASRPQDRQFILSSKKLLLSDSGFYLCAWSVGPYEQYFGPGTRLTVT.

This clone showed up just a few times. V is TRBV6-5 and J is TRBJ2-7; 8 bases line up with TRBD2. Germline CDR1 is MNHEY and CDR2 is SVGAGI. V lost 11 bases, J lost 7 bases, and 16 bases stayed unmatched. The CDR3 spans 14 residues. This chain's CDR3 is CAARAAGAKREQYF. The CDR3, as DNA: TGTGCCGCCCGGGCAGCGGGGGCTAAGAGGGAGCAGTACTTC.

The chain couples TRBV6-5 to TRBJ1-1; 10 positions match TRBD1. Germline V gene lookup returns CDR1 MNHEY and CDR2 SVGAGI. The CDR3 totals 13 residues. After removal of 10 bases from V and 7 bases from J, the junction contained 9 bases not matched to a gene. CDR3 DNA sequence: TGTGCCACGGCCCGGGACAGGGGAATTGAAGCTTTCTTT. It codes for CATARDRGIEAFF.

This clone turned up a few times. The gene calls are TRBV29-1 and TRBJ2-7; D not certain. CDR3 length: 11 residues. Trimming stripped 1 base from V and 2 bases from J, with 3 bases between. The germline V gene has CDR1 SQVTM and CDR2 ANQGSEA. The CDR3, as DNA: TGCAGCGTTGAAGCTGCCTACGAGCAGTACTTC. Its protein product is CSVEAAYEQYF.

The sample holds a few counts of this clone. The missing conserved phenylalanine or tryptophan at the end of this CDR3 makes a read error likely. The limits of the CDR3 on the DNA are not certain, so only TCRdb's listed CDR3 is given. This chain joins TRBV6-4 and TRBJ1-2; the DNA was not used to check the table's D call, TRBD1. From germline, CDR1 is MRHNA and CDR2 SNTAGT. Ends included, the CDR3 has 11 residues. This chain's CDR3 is CASSDVYGYTV.

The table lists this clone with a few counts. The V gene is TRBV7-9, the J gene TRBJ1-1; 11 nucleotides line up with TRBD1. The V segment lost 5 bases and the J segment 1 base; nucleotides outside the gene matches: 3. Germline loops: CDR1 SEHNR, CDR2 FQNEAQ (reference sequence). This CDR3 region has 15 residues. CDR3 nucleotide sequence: TGTGCCAGCAGCGGGGACAGGGGGACGAACACTGAAGCTTTCTTT. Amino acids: CASSGDRGTNTEAFF.

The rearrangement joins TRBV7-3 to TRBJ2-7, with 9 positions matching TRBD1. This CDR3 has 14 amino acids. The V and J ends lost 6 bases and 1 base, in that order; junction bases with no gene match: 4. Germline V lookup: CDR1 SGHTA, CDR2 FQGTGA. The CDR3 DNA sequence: TGTGCCAGCAGTACAGGGGGCGAGTCCTACGAGCAGTACTTC. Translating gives CASSTGGESYEQYF.

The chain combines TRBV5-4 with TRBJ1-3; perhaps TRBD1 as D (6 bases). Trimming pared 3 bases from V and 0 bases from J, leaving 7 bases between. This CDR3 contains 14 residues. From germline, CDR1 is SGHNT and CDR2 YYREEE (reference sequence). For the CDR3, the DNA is TGTGCCAGCAGCTCGGACAGCTCTGGAAACACCATATATTTT. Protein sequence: CASSSDSSGNTIYF.

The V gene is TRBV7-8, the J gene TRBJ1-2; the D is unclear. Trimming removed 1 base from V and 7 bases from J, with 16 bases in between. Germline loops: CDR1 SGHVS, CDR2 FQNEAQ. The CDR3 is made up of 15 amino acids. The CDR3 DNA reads TGTGCCAGCAGCTTAGAGAGGATTCCGTACGGTGGCTACACCTTC. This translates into CASSLERIPYGGYTF.

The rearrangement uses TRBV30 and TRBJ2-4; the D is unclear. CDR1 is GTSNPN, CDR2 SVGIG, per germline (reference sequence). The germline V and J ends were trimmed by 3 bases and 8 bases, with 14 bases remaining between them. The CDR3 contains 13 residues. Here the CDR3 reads CAWRNPNLDIQYF. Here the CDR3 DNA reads TGTGCCTGGAGAAACCCAAACTTGGACATTCAGTACTTC.

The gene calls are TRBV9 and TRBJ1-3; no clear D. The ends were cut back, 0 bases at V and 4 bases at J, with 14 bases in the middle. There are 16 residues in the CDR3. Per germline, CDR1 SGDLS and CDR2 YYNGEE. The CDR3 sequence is CASSVAGAFSGNTIYF. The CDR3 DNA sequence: TGTGCCAGCAGCGTAGCTGGAGCTTTTTCAGGAAACACCATATATTTT.

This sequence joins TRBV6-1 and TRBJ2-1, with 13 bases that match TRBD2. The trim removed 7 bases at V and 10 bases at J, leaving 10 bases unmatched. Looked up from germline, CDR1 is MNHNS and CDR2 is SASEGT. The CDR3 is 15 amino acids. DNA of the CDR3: TGTGCCAGCAAGATACTAGCGGGGGGGAGAATCGAGCAGTTCTTC. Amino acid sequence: CASKILAGGRIEQFF.

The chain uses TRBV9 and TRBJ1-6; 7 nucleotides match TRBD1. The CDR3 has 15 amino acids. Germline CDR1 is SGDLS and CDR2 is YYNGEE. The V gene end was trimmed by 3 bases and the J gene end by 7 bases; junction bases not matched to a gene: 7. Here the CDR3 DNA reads TGTGCCAGCAGCGCGGGACAGTCCCTCAATTCACCCCTCCACTTT. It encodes CASSAGQSLNSPLHF. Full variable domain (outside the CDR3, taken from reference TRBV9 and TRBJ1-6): DSGVTQTPKHLITATGQRVTLRCSPRSGDLSVYWYQQSLDQGLQFLIQYYNGEERAKGNILERFSAQQFPDLHSELNLSSLELGDSALYFCASSAGQSLNSPLHFGNGTRLTVT.